This T cell receptor beta chain was sequenced in a study of cytotoxic CD8 clonotypes in ibrutinib-treated CLL (dated by TCRdb to the early 2020s). About the investigation overall: The cohort included roughly 15 treatment-naive and about a dozen relapsed/refractory patients; some 18 were IGHV unmutated. On average, each sample yielded roughly 260,000 productive templates and tens of thousands of productive rearrangements. Of the roughly 90 participants in the trial, 25 to 30 had longitudinal samples available. Cryopreserved peripheral blood mononuclear cells were obtained prior to treatment, at the time of response, and at either disease progression or sustained remission. The response samples were drawn at a median of approximately twelve months into treatment, with a range of roughly 6 to 40 months. Partial responses were observed in roughly 25 patients and complete responses in 2; after a median follow-up of 68 months, remission was maintained in about 15 patients and progression was observed in approximately 12. Every sample from remission and from progressive disease was obtained while the patients were still on ibrutinib. The investigation overall reported the following: Sampling times were not matched between patients in sustained remission and patients whose disease was progressing, and lymph node repertoires were not examined. Public clonotypes were found to be uncommon and were observed to contract or remain stable during treatment; the increase in clonality was shown to reflect expansion of private clonotypes at ibrutinib response. At baseline, clonality was higher than in age-matched healthy donors and showed a strong correlation with circulating CD8+ T-cell counts. An increase in clonality was observed at ibrutinib response, with clonality remaining stable during sustained remission and falling back toward baseline at progression.

The sample's time point label, decoded: progressive disease on ibrutinib. Roughly 2 micrograms of genomic DNA were extracted from cryopreserved PBMCs for TCR beta library preparation. Longitudinal blood samples from CLL patients on ibrutinib monotherapy underwent high-throughput TCR beta sequencing. The patients took part in an open-label, single-center phase 2 trial of ibrutinib monotherapy. This clone was detected only a few times. The specificity of this receptor is unknown. No base quality information exists; no much larger clone differs at one position. V loses 6 bases, J loses 0 bases, and the germline ends lie 7 bases apart. Counted from cysteine to phenylalanine, this CDR3 has 14 amino acids. Only the CDR3 DNA stays, 42 bases, in frame from base 1. From the germline V gene, CDR1 is SGDLS and CDR2 is YYNGEE. On a MiSeq, deep resolution sequencing aimed for a depth between 1 in 1 million and 1 in 200,000 T cells, with each clonotype covered approximately 9.2x on average. The immunoSEQ hsTCRB Kit was used to generate the TCR beta libraries. The original methods were these. The data were analyzed with ImmunoSEQ Analyzer and ImmunoSEQ Data Assistant, and V, D and J gene assignments followed IMGT definitions. Clonality, which ranges from 0 to 1, was calculated as one minus the normalized Shannon entropy of productive rearrangement frequencies. Only overrepresented clonotypes making up at least 0.05% of each patient's repertoire were included in the public clonotype analysis. Around 13 age-matched healthy donor repertoires from immuneACCESS were used as controls for clonality. What TCRdb holds here is the immuneACCESS table cut down to in-frame rearrangements. Part of the clones is not present; checked against another copy, under half of the missing clones reflect an unresolved V gene, and the others are unexplained. V, J and clone size are those of that table, while D and trimming were read from the DNA. This sample gives fewer than 45,000 clones in total; 55% to 75% of them show up just once. Of the sample, 10% falls within the top ten clones.

The rearrangement joined TRBV9 to TRBJ2-6, with the D gene call left open. The sequencing here drew on PBMCs, taken at disease progression, from a patient treated with ibrutinib. The sequence was obtained from a human donor with chronic lymphocytic leukemia. The CDR3 is CASTLGSGANVLTF. The DNA sequence is TGTGCCAGCACCCTTGGCTCTGGGGCCAACGTCCTGACTTTC.